This T cell receptor (beta chain) comes out of a study of blood T cell repertoires in COVID-19. The study drew participants aged roughly 18 to 89 years from approximately 23 US areas. As processed by the authors: Amplified reference gene primers provided the basis for estimating nucleated cell counts. TCRdb keeps only in-frame clones here, not all; method: immunoSEQ multiplex PCR. The D gene and trimming were derived from the DNA, and the V and J assignments and clone size from that table. Of some 270,000 clones in the sample, 65% to 90% were seen once. CDR3 length equals 15 residues. V lost 2 bases and J lost 2, with 10 bases in between. CDR1 and CDR2 from the germline V gene are SGDLS and YYNGEE.

The sequence was obtained from a woman aged 45-59 years with acute COVID-19. The chain joins TRBV9 to TRBJ2-2; perhaps TRBD1 as D (6 bases). The sample comprised PBMCs or T cells enriched from blood (not recorded which). The CDR3 spells CASSVRDTNTGELFF. The CDR3 DNA reads as TGTGCCAGCAGCGTTCGGGACACAAACACCGGGGAGCTGTTTTTT.